These 25 T cell receptor beta chains came from one sample sequenced in a study of blood T cell repertoires in COVID-19 (dated by TCRdb to the early 2020s). Receptors were amplified or captured by the immunoSEQ multiplex PCR assay. TCRdb carries this immuneACCESS record with in-frame sequences only. Its versions omit some clonotypes, under half of them owing to an unresolved V gene in the studies checked, with the rest unexplained. The sample contains about 130,000 clones, approximately 84% of them found a single time. About 16% of the sample is taken by the ten largest. Sequencing used peripheral blood. The receptors shown here come from a woman aged 50 to 60 who had recovered from COVID-19.

The gene calls are TRBV7-9 and TRBJ1-1, with 7 bases fitting TRBD1. Trimming took 3 bases from V and 7 from J; bases not matched to a gene: 2. Germline CDR1 is SEHNR and CDR2 is FQNEAQ (reference sequence). There are 12 residues in the CDR3. The CDR3 nucleotides read TGTGCCAGCAGCTTCCACAGGGGTGAAGCTTTCTTT. Amino acids: CASSFHRGEAFF.

This clone qualifies as large. V and J are TRBV6-6 and TRBJ1-5, with D maybe TRBD1 (5 bases). The germline V gene has CDR1 MNHNY and CDR2 SVGAGI (reference sequence). The ends were cut back, 7 bases at V and 4 bases at J, with 11 bases in the middle. This CDR3 region has 13 residues. The CDR3 reads CASKGIWNQPQHF. CDR3 bases: TGTGCCAGCAAGGGGATATGGAATCAGCCCCAGCATTTT.

The chain links TRBV7-9 to TRBJ1-6; 12 bases are shared with TRBD1. CDR3 length: 17 residues. In germline, CDR1 is SEHNR, CDR2 FQNEAQ (reference sequence). The junction had 5 bases not matched to a gene; V was cut back by 4 bases and J by 4 bases. This chain's CDR3 is CASSSGDRGLYNSPLHF. The CDR3 bases are TGTGCCAGCAGCTCAGGGGACAGGGGGCTGTATAATTCACCCCTCCACTTT.

V and J are TRBV29-1 and TRBJ2-7, with 9 bases aligning to TRBD2. Germline lookup yields CDR1 SQVTM and CDR2 ANQGSEA. The CDR3 loop spans 15 amino acids. Trimming cost V 2 bases and J 5 bases; bases outside gene matches: 10. This chain's CDR3 is CSVEKEIAGEDEQYF. The CDR3 DNA is TGCAGCGTTGAAAAGGAGATAGCGGGGGAGGACGAGCAGTACTTC.

J is TRBJ1-4 and V is TRBV7-9; a possible D gene is TRBD1 (6 bases). With 1 base removed from V and 1 base from J, the gap between germline ends came to 10 bases. Germline values: CDR1 SEHNR, CDR2 FQNEAQ (reference sequence). This CDR3 has 16 amino acids. CDR3 bases: TGTGCCAGCAGCTTAGGGGGGCAGCTAACTAATGAAAAACTGTTTTTT. It codes for CASSLGGQLTNEKLFF.

This clone came up a few times. The chain uses TRBV6-5 and TRBJ2-2, with D possibly matching TRBD1 (6 bases). Germline V gene data show CDR1 as MNHEY and CDR2 as SVGAGI. This CDR3 has 15 residues. With 4 bases removed from V and 0 bases from J, the gap between germline ends came to 9 bases. Here the CDR3 DNA reads TGTGCCAGCAGTTCCGGGACACCGAACACCGGGGAGCTGTTTTTT. As protein: CASSSGTPNTGELFF.

The V and J genes are TRBV19 and TRBJ2-7; the D gene is possibly TRBD1 (6 bases). The V and J ends lost 5 bases and 0 bases respectively, with 11 bases between them. Germline values: CDR1 LNHDA, CDR2 SQIVND (reference sequence). This CDR3 contains 14 residues. Here the CDR3 reads CASSPGQYSYEQYF. The CDR3 coding sequence is TGTGCCAGTAGTCCCGGACAGTACTCCTACGAGCAGTACTTC.

V and J are TRBV19 and TRBJ2-3; D gene uncertain. The V gene lost 0 bases and the J gene lost 2 bases, with 9 bases spanning the gap. The CDR3 totals 15 residues. Per the germline V gene, CDR1 is LNHDA and CDR2 is SQIVND (reference sequence). The CDR3 nucleotides are TGTGCCAGTAGTATAGAGGTCAGTAACACAGATACGCAGTATTTT. Its protein is CASSIEVSNTDTQYF.

The chain is built from TRBV15 and TRBJ2-7; 7 nucleotides align to TRBD2. V was pared by 5 bases and J by 2 bases, with 9 bases of the junction left unmatched. CDR3 length: 15 residues. Germline V CDR1 and CDR2: LNHNV, YYDKDF (reference sequence). The CDR3 reads CATSPRVTSTYEQYF. The CDR3 DNA reads as TGTGCCACCAGCCCCCGGGTGACTAGCACCTACGAGCAGTACTTC.

This clone is a singleton in its sample. The V call is TRBV5-4, the J call TRBJ1-6, with TRBD1 matching over 7 bases. The CDR3 is 15 amino acids. V was clipped by 3 bases and J by 6 bases; unmatched bases: 6. CDR1 SGHNT and CDR2 YYREEE come from the germline V gene (reference sequence). CDR3 bases: TGTGCCAGCAGCTCACAGGGGTTGGGTAATTCACCCCTCCACTTT. This translates into CASSSQGLGNSPLHF.

The chain couples TRBV19 to TRBJ2-3; TRBD2 aligns across 11 bases. The germline V gene encodes CDR1 LNHDA and CDR2 SQIVND (reference sequence). The V and J ends lost 8 bases and 1 base, in that order; junction bases with no gene match: 17. CDR3 length: 19 amino acids. The CDR3 DNA reads TGTGCCAGTTCCTCCAGAGGGACTAGCGGTTGGGGAGGCACAGATACGCAGTATTTT. Translated, it gives CASSSRGTSGWGGTDTQYF. Together with reference TRBV19 and TRBJ2-3, the CDR3 gives the full variable domain: DGGITQSPKYLFRKEGQNVTLSCEQNLNHDAMYWYRQDPGQGLRLIYYSQIVNDFQKGDIAEGYSVSREKKESFPLTVTSAQKNPTAFYLCASSSRGTSGWGGTDTQYFGPGTRLTVL.

The rearrangement links TRBV5-1 to TRBJ1-2; 7 bases line up with TRBD1. This CDR3 has 14 amino acids. Germline V gives CDR1 SGHRS, CDR2 YFSETQ. V dropped 4 bases and J dropped 4; count of bases not matched to a gene: 7. CDR3 sequence (DNA): TGCGCCAGCAGCCTGGAGGGACAGTCCTATGGCTACACCTTC. This translates into CASSLEGQSYGYTF.

The chain links TRBV10-2 to TRBJ2-7; weak D call: TRBD2 (5 bases). In germline, CDR1 is WSHSY, CDR2 SAAADI. CDR3 length: 12 amino acids. Deletions cut 0 bases from V and 7 bases from J, with 7 bases between. Here the CDR3 reads CASSESEREQYF. CDR3 sequence (DNA): TGCGCCAGCAGTGAGTCAGAGCGGGAGCAGTACTTC.

This clone has just a few counts. The chain employs TRBV30 and TRBJ1-6; TRBD1 agrees at 9 bases. The ends lost 3 bases at V and 4 bases at J; junction bases unmatched: 4. The germline V gene encodes CDR1 GTSNPN and CDR2 SVGIG (reference sequence). This CDR3 has 15 residues. Here the CDR3 DNA reads TGTGCCTGGAGCCAAGGACAGGGGTATAATTCACCCCTCCACTTT. Translating gives CAWSQGQGYNSPLHF.

This clone came up once. The rearrangement joins TRBV5-5 to TRBJ2-7; 11 bases map to TRBD1. The CDR3 totals 14 residues. The germline V gene has CDR1 SGHKS and CDR2 YYEKEE (reference sequence). V was pared by 3 bases and J by 2 bases, with 1 base of the junction left unmatched. CDR3 loop: CASSWGQGAYEQYF. Here the CDR3 DNA reads TGTGCCAGCAGCTGGGGACAGGGGGCCTACGAGCAGTACTTC.

V and J are TRBV5-8 and TRBJ2-1, with 7 bases aligning to TRBD2. Germline trimming cut 0 bases from V and 7 bases from J; bases unmatched to any gene: 7. This CDR3 is 15 amino acids long. Germline values: CDR1 SGHTS, CDR2 YDEGEE. The CDR3 is CASSLVLGRWNEQFF. The CDR3 nucleotides read TGTGCCAGCAGCTTGGTCCTCGGGAGGTGGAATGAGCAGTTCTTC.

This clone was detected only once. The rearrangement uses TRBV5-1 and TRBJ1-3, with D perhaps matching TRBD1 (5 bases). CDR1 is SGHRS, CDR2 YFSETQ, per germline. The CDR3 runs to 15 residues. V was trimmed by 0 bases and J by 2 bases, leaving 9 bases between them. The CDR3 DNA is TGCGCCAGCAGCTTGGGACAGTCCACTGGAAACACCATATATTTT. It translates to CASSLGQSTGNTIYF.

This clone was seen a few times. The genes are TRBV5-1 and TRBJ1-1, with D possibly being TRBD1 (6 bases). The CDR3 loop spans 15 amino acids. The V gene's germline CDR1 is SGHRS and CDR2 YFSETQ. Trimming pared 2 bases from V and 4 bases from J, leaving 15 bases between. The CDR3 loop is CASSLGTGIFTEAFF. CDR3 bases: TGCGCCAGCAGCTTAGGAACAGGGATATTCACTGAAGCTTTCTTT.

The gene calls are TRBV5-6 and TRBJ2-3; the D is unclear. The CDR3 spans 12 residues. Trimming pared 0 bases from V and 5 bases from J, leaving 4 bases between. The germline gives CDR1 SGHDT, CDR2 YYEEEE. CDR3 protein: CASSLDKDTQYF. In DNA, the CDR3 is TGTGCCAGCAGCTTGGATAAAGATACGCAGTATTTT.

V gene TRBV5-4 combines with J gene TRBJ2-2; perhaps TRBD2 as D (5 bases). The CDR3 spans 14 residues. V was shortened by 1 base and J by 6 bases, with 10 bases between the two germline ends. Germline values: CDR1 SGHNT, CDR2 YYREEE (reference sequence). The CDR3 region has the DNA TGTGCCAGCAGCTTGATACTAGTTCCCGGGGAGCTGTTTTTT. Its translation is CASSLILVPGELFF.

The rearrangement links TRBV30 to TRBJ1-4; D unclear. The CDR3 extends over 13 amino acids. The V end lost 0 bases, the J end lost 14 bases, and 16 bases lay between the germline ends. Germline V gene lookup returns CDR1 GTSNPN and CDR2 SVGIG (reference sequence). CDR3 region: CAWSVVGEIRLFF. The CDR3 DNA reads TGTGCCTGGAGTGTTGTTGGGGAGATAAGGCTGTTTTTT. Full variable domain (rest looked up from reference TRBV30 and TRBJ1-4): SQTIHQWPATLVQPVGSPLSLECTVEGTSNPNLYWYRQAAGRGLQLLFYSVGIGQISSEVPQNLSASRPQDRQFILSSKKLLLSDSGFYLCAWSVVGEIRLFFGSGTQLSVL.

The chain recombines TRBV7-9 with TRBJ2-1, with TRBD2 matching 8 bases. V trimming: 4 bases; J trimming: 15 bases; junction bases outside the gene matches: 14. The CDR3 consists of 14 residues. Germline CDR1 reads SEHNR; CDR2 reads FQNEAQ (reference sequence). In nucleotides, the CDR3 is TGTGCCAGCAGCTCCCTAACGGGAGGGGTCGTCGCGTTCTTC. It specifies CASSSLTGGVVAFF.

The chain uses TRBV4-3 and TRBJ1-3; 7 bases map to TRBD1. CDR3 length: 18 residues. Per germline, CDR1 LGHNA and CDR2 YSLEER. Trimming took 0 bases from V and 0 from J; bases not matched to a gene: 8. The CDR3 spells CASSQDRATGSSGNTIYF. For the CDR3, the DNA is TGCGCCAGCAGCCAAGATCGGGCGACAGGGAGCTCTGGAAACACCATATATTTT.

The chain links TRBV19 to TRBJ1-6; D gene unclear. The CDR3 is 13 amino acids. The V end was cut by 8 bases, the J end by 8 bases, with 13 bases between. Germline V CDR1 and CDR2: LNHDA, SQIVND (reference sequence). The CDR3 region has the DNA TGTGCCAGTCACGGGGAGGGATATTCACCCCTCCACTTT. This encodes CASHGEGYSPLHF.

The chain is built from TRBV7-9 and TRBJ2-4; 9 bases fit TRBD1. Germline values: CDR1 SEHNR, CDR2 FQNEAQ (reference sequence). V was clipped by 5 bases and J by 8 bases; unmatched bases: 4. The CDR3 extends over 13 amino acids. Written as DNA, the CDR3 is TGTGCCAGCAGCCGACAGGGGGTAGACATTCAGTACTTC. Its translation is CASSRQGVDIQYF.